What follows are 15 T cell receptor beta chains derived from one specimen sequenced in a study of blood T cell repertoires in COVID-19. The table came from immunoSEQ multiplex PCR; TCRdb's copy has only in-frame clones and leaves some out. The repertoire consists of about 43,000 clones, with 88% occurring once and the leading ten covering roughly 5%. Material: peripheral blood. The receptor source for this set is a human donor in a cohort sampled during active COVID-19.

The V and J genes are TRBV27 and TRBJ1-1; D remains ambiguous. The V and J ends lost 3 bases and 0 bases respectively, with 8 bases between them. The CDR3 runs 14 residues. The germline V gene has CDR1 MNHEY and CDR2 SMNVEV (reference sequence). The CDR3, as DNA: TGTGCCAGCAGTTTCGGGTCGATGAACACTGAAGCTTTCTTT. This gives the protein CASSFGSMNTEAFF.

The genes are TRBV5-8 and TRBJ2-1; the match to TRBD1 covers 11 bases. The CDR3 runs 15 residues. The junction had 6 bases not matched to a gene; V was cut back by 5 bases and J by 5 bases. Germline CDR1 reads SGHTS; CDR2 reads YDEGEE. This CDR3 is CASSYPGQGDNEQFF. The CDR3 nucleotides are TGTGCCAGCAGTTATCCGGGACAGGGGGACAATGAGCAGTTCTTC.

CDR3 region: CAISADRVDTDTQYF. The CDR3 DNA reads TGTGCCATCAGTGCAGACAGGGTGGACACAGATACGCAGTATTTT. V is TRBV10-3 and J is TRBJ2-3; 7 bases line up with TRBD1. J was trimmed by 2 bases and V by 4 bases; bases with no gene match: 6. The germline CDR1 and CDR2 sequences are ENHRY and SYGVKD. The CDR3 is 15 residues long.

This rearrangement joins TRBV14 to TRBJ1-2, with D unclear. CDR1 and CDR2 (germline): SGHDN, FVKESK. Trimming stripped 4 bases from V and 2 bases from J, with 11 bases between. The CDR3 is 14 residues long. The CDR3 sequence is CASSPLGRNYGYTF. CDR3 DNA: TGTGCCAGCAGCCCCCTGGGCCGCAACTATGGCTACACCTTC.

The chain joins TRBV5-6 to TRBJ2-7, with TRBD2 identical over 12 bases. Germline CDR1 SGHDT, CDR2 YYEEEE. With 4 bases clipped from V and 2 bases from J, the junction kept 4 bases outside the gene matches. The CDR3 runs to 15 residues. The CDR3 region is CASSGGLAGTYEQYF. In DNA form, the CDR3 reads TGTGCCAGCAGCGGAGGACTAGCGGGAACCTACGAGCAGTACTTC.

The chain links TRBV28 to TRBJ2-5, with 8 bases matching TRBD2. V dropped 9 bases and J dropped 3; count of bases not matched to a gene: 6. From germline, CDR1 is MDHEN and CDR2 SYDVKM. CDR3 size: 13 residues. This CDR3 is CASVTSDKETQYF. In nucleotides, the CDR3 is TGTGCCAGTGTGACTAGCGACAAAGAGACCCAGTACTTC.

The chain uses TRBV27 and TRBJ1-2; TRBD1 aligns across 8 bases. Germline V gene lookup returns CDR1 MNHEY and CDR2 SMNVEV (reference sequence). V lost 7 bases to trimming and J lost 1 base; unmatched junction nucleotides: 8. The length of the CDR3 is 15 residues. The CDR3 region is CASKGQGLINYGYTF. CDR3 bases: TGTGCCAGCAAAGGACAGGGTTTGATTAACTATGGCTACACCTTC.

This clone showed up just once. The chain uses TRBV3-1 (or the pseudogene TRBV3-2) and TRBJ1-2, with no clear D. This CDR3 is 13 amino acids long. The germline V gene has CDR1 LGHDT and CDR2 YNNKEL (reference sequence). The V end lost 5 bases, the J end lost 1 base, and 8 bases lay between the germline ends. CDR3 nucleotide sequence: TGTGCCAGCAGCGTCCGCAGTAACTATGGCTACACCTTC. It translates to CASSVRSNYGYTF.

The J gene is TRBJ1-2, the V gene TRBV28; TRBD1 aligns across 8 bases. CDR1 is MDHEN, CDR2 SYDVKM, per germline. The J segment lost 3 bases and the V segment lost 4 bases, leaving 7 bases of the junction unmatched. The CDR3 has 15 residues. This CDR3 reads CASSSGQGRDYGYTF. CDR3 nucleotide sequence: TGTGCCAGCAGTTCCGGACAGGGAAGGGACTATGGCTACACCTTC.

The V and J genes are TRBV20-1 and TRBJ2-7; D might be TRBD2 (6 bases). Trimming took 3 bases from V and 0 from J, leaving 9 bases between them. CDR3 length equals 13 residues. Germline V gene sequence: CDR1 DFQATT, CDR2 SNEGSKA (reference sequence). The CDR3 spells CSASPGSSYEQYF. In nucleotides, the CDR3 is TGCAGTGCTAGTCCCGGGAGCTCCTACGAGCAGTACTTC.

The chain carries TRBV4-1 and TRBJ2-7; 7 nucleotides match TRBD2. The CDR3 length is 13 residues. CDR1 and CDR2 (germline): MGHRA, YSYEKL. V lost 3 bases and J lost 4; bases outside the gene matches: 3. CDR3 amino acids: CASSHGGGYEQYF. Here the CDR3 DNA reads TGCGCCAGCAGCCATGGGGGGGGGTACGAGCAGTACTTC.

The chain has TRBV20-1 and TRBJ2-2; 14 bases line up with TRBD2. The CDR3 contains 15 residues. J gave up 9 bases and V 3 bases, and 6 bases lay outside the gene matches. The germline CDR1 and CDR2 sequences are DFQATT and SNEGSKA (reference sequence). CDR3 amino acids: CSASGGLAGVRELFF. The DNA of the CDR3 is TGCAGTGCTAGTGGGGGACTAGCGGGAGTAAGGGAGCTGTTTTTT.

The V gene is TRBV4-2, the J gene TRBJ1-2, with TRBD1 as a possible D gene (5 bases). V dropped 5 bases and J dropped 5 bases, with 18 bases sitting between them. Germline lookup yields CDR1 LGHNA and CDR2 YNFKEQ. The CDR3 covers 15 residues. The CDR3 loop reads CASSNHPGVGYGYTF. The DNA of the CDR3 is TGTGCCAGCAGCAACCACCCGGGGGTCGGGTATGGCTACACCTTC.

This clone showed up just a few times. V gene TRBV6-6 combines with J gene TRBJ1-5, with unresolved D. Germline lookup yields CDR1 MNHNY and CDR2 SVGAGI (reference sequence). V lost 0 bases to trimming and J lost 3 bases, with 6 bases between them. This CDR3 region has 14 residues. The CDR3 spells CASSYSENNQPQHF. DNA for the CDR3: TGTGCCAGCAGTTACTCGGAGAACAATCAGCCCCAGCATTTT.

The chain is built from TRBV4-2 and TRBJ2-1; D remains unclear. The CDR3 is 14 residues long. Germline V gives CDR1 LGHNA, CDR2 YNFKEQ. Trimming removed 0 bases from V and 12 bases from J, with 15 bases in between. CDR3 nucleotides: TGTGCCAGCAGCCAAGATTACTCGCGGTCGGGGCAGTTCTTC. It yields the protein CASSQDYSRSGQFF.